Listed here are 32 T cell receptor beta chains from one sample, sequenced in a study of OX40 agonist ivuxolimab in advanced cancers. The library came from the immunoSEQ multiplex PCR assay. TCRdb re-hosts the immuneACCESS table, in-frame sequences only. Its copies lack some clones; in the studies checked, an unresolved V gene accounts for under half of them, and the cause for the rest is not known. Counted in this sample were about 59,000 clones; roughly four fifths of them appeared once. Clones ranked in the top ten supply less than 0.9% of the sample. Source: CD4+ or CD8+ T cells sorted from blood, taken in a trial of the OX40 agonist ivuxolimab. The source of these receptors is an adult with an advanced solid tumor such as melanoma, head and neck, liver or kidney cancer.

This chain links TRBV5-1 with TRBJ1-1, with 7 bases fitting TRBD1. Germline V CDR1 and CDR2: SGHRS, YFSETQ. The CDR3 runs 16 residues. V lost 2 bases to trimming and J lost 0 bases; unmatched junction nucleotides: 7. As DNA, the CDR3 is TGCGCCAGCAGCTTAGCCGGGACAGTTCTGAACACTGAAGCTTTCTTT. This gives the protein CASSLAGTVLNTEAFF.

The genes are TRBV10-2 and TRBJ2-2; 8 positions agree with TRBD1. The J segment lost 1 base and the V segment lost 7 bases, leaving 2 bases of the junction unmatched. The germline CDR1 and CDR2 sequences are WSHSY and SAAADI. The CDR3 has 14 amino acids. CDR3 DNA: TGCGCCAGCAAAGGGACAGGGAACACCGGGGAGCTGTTTTTT. Its translation is CASKGTGNTGELFF.

This chain joins TRBV7-8 and TRBJ2-7; TRBD2 matches 8 bases. V shed 5 bases and J 5 bases; nucleotides not matched to a gene: 14. The CDR3 extends over 16 amino acids. Germline loops: CDR1 SGHVS, CDR2 FQNEAQ. The CDR3 sequence: CASSETRLAKFHEQYF. DNA of the CDR3: TGTGCCAGCAGCGAGACGAGACTAGCGAAATTTCACGAGCAGTACTTC. The whole variable domain, filled in from reference TRBV7-8 and TRBJ2-7, reads GAGVSQSPRYKVAKRGQDVALRCDPISGHVSLFWYQQALGQGPEFLTYFQNEAQLDKSGLPSDRFFAERPEGSVSTLKIQRTQQEDSAVYLCASSETRLAKFHEQYFGPGTRLTVT.

About this clone itself: This sample also contains other DNA sequences that code for the same CDR3. J is TRBJ2-3 and V is TRBV6-5; the match to TRBD2 covers 9 bases. The CDR3 runs to 13 residues. The germline V gene encodes CDR1 MNHEY and CDR2 SVGAGI. The ends lost 6 bases at V and 9 bases at J; junction bases unmatched: 7. This chain's CDR3 is CASSPSGVRTQYF. DNA of the CDR3: TGTGCCAGCAGCCCTAGCGGGGTCAGGACGCAGTATTTT.

This clone has only one observation. The V and J genes are TRBV30 and TRBJ1-2; D may be TRBD1 (6 bases). V lost 8 bases and J lost 5, with 18 bases in between. Germline V lookup: CDR1 GTSNPN, CDR2 SVGIG (reference sequence). CDR3 length equals 13 residues. CDR3 sequence: CARGVRGVYGYTF. The CDR3 region has the DNA TGTGCCCGTGGGGTCAGGGGCGTTTATGGCTACACCTTC.

The chain is built from TRBV10-3 and TRBJ2-3; weak D call: TRBD1 (6 bases). CDR1 is ENHRY, CDR2 SYGVKD, per germline. This CDR3 comprises 16 residues. Trimming removed 3 bases from V and 2 bases from J, with 15 bases in between. The CDR3 loop is CAISESGVGVTDTQYF. The CDR3, as DNA: TGTGCCATCAGTGAATCAGGGGTTGGGGTCACAGATACGCAGTATTTT.

The chain recombines TRBV6-1 with TRBJ1-2; D gene unclear. Trimming removed 7 bases at V and 5 bases at J, with 8 bases between. CDR1 and CDR2 from the germline V gene are MNHNS and SASEGT. The CDR3 has 11 amino acids. CDR3 coding DNA: TGTGCCAGCAACTCATGGTATGGCTACACCTTC. It encodes CASNSWYGYTF.

This clone was found a few times. The rearrangement uses TRBV7-9 and TRBJ2-3, with D maybe TRBD2 (7 bases). V was cut by 4 bases and J by 6 bases, with 17 bases left in between. CDR3 size: 15 residues. Looked up from germline, CDR1 is SEHNR and CDR2 is FQNEAQ (reference sequence). The CDR3 region is CASSSRAGAADTQYF. The CDR3 nucleotides are TGTGCCAGCAGCTCCCGCGCGGGGGCAGCTGATACGCAGTATTTT.

The rearrangement joins TRBV6-4 to TRBJ2-1; D is undetermined. The CDR3 sequence is 15 residues long. Trimming took off 1 base at V and 5 bases at J, with 12 bases between the two ends. CDR1 MRHNA and CDR2 SNTAGT come from the germline V gene. CDR3 nucleotides: TGTGCCAGCAGTGACTGGATAGCTGGCCACAATGAGCAGTTCTTC. Protein sequence: CASSDWIAGHNEQFF.

As DNA, the CDR3 is TGTGCCAGCAGCAAAATTGGTCACAGGTTCTTATCCGAAGAGACCCAGTACTTC. Translated: CASSKIGHRFLSEETQYF. The chain is built from TRBV21-1 and TRBJ2-5; the table's D call, TRBD1, has no DNA check behind it. TRBV21-1 is a recognized pseudogene. The CDR3 extends over 18 amino acids.

The chain is built from TRBV5-5 and TRBJ1-3; no clear D. Germline V gives CDR1 SGHKS, CDR2 YYEKEE (reference sequence). V was trimmed by 4 bases and J by 3 bases, leaving 5 bases between them. This CDR3 spans 12 amino acids. CDR3 DNA sequence: TGTGCCAGCAGCGGGGATGGAAACACCATATATTTT. Translating gives CASSGDGNTIYF.

The chain carries TRBV6-6 and TRBJ2-5; 7 nucleotides align to TRBD1. CDR3 length equals 13 residues. V lost 5 bases, J lost 1 base, and 1 base stayed unmatched. Germline-derived CDR1 and CDR2 are MNHNY and SVGAGI (reference sequence). The CDR3 DNA follows: TGTGCCAGCAGTAGGGGGCCCCAAGAGACCCAGTACTTC. Translated: CASSRGPQETQYF.

This chain joins TRBV5-1 and TRBJ1-6; D possibly corresponds to TRBD1 (5 bases). Trimming removed 0 bases from V and 13 bases from J, with 11 bases in between. Per the germline V gene, CDR1 is SGHRS and CDR2 is YFSETQ. CDR3 length: 13 residues. CDR3 residues: CASSLEGRDPLHF. Here the CDR3 DNA reads TGCGCCAGCAGCTTGGAAGGCAGGGATCCCCTCCACTTT.

V usage is TRBV5-4 and J usage is TRBJ1-5; D might be TRBD1 (5 bases). Germline V gives CDR1 SGHNT, CDR2 YYREEE (reference sequence). V shed 4 bases and J shed 4 bases, with 12 bases lying between them. The CDR3 contains 14 residues. The DNA of the CDR3 is TGTGCCAGCAGCATAAACGGGGGGAATCAGCCCCAGCATTTT. It is translated as CASSINGGNQPQHF.

The chain carries TRBV4-1 and TRBJ1-4; D remains unclear. CDR1 is MGHRA, CDR2 YSYEKL, per germline. V gave up 7 bases and J gave up 8 bases, with 17 bases separating them. The CDR3 runs 14 residues. The DNA for the CDR3 is TGCGCCAGCACTCCGGGTTTTCTCGCGGAAAAACTGTTTTTT. Amino acids: CASTPGFLAEKLFF.

V and J are TRBV2 and TRBJ2-3; 7 nucleotides line up with TRBD1. This CDR3 is 14 amino acids long. Trimming cost V 4 bases and J 7 bases; bases outside gene matches: 8. Per germline, CDR1 SNHLY and CDR2 FYNNEI. CDR3 sequence (DNA): TGTGCCAGCAGTGGATGGGGACAGTCGTATACGCAGTATTTT. Translating gives CASSGWGQSYTQYF.

This clone came up once. The V call is TRBV7-8, the J call TRBJ1-1; no definite D call. The germline V gene has CDR1 SGHVS and CDR2 FQNEAQ. Trimming removed 7 bases at V and 3 bases at J, with 15 bases between. This CDR3 comprises 14 residues. The CDR3 sequence is CASTPRSVDTEAFF. The CDR3 DNA reads as TGTGCCAGCACGCCGCGGTCTGTCGACACTGAAGCTTTCTTT. The full variable domain, in which reference TRBV7-8 and TRBJ1-1 provide the parts outside the CDR3, is GAGVSQSPRYKVAKRGQDVALRCDPISGHVSLFWYQQALGQGPEFLTYFQNEAQLDKSGLPSDRFFAERPEGSVSTLKIQRTQQEDSAVYLCASTPRSVDTEAFFGQGTRLTVV.

V and J are TRBV27 and TRBJ2-5; 14 bases map to TRBD2. Gene TRBJ2-7 matches the end of the DNA better, so the J call may be wrong. This CDR3 region has 16 residues. Germline V CDR1 and CDR2: MNHEY, SMNVEV (reference sequence). CDR3 sequence (DNA): TGTGCCAGCAGAGACGGGACTAGCGGGAGTCTTAGCGAGCAGTACTTC. Protein: CASRDGTSGSLSEQYF.

The chain uses TRBV18 and TRBJ1-1, with D tentatively TRBD1 (5 bases). CDR1 and CDR2 (germline): KGHSH, LQKENI. V was cut by 2 bases and J by 6 bases, with 13 bases left in between. This CDR3 is 14 amino acids long. CDR3 amino acids: CASSPKAGMAEAFF. In DNA, the CDR3 is TGTGCCAGCTCACCAAAGGCAGGGATGGCTGAAGCTTTCTTT.

Worth noting for this clone: One end of the junction varies from germline; a read error may be responsible. The rearrangement links TRBV4-1 to TRBJ2-7; 10 bases fit TRBD1. CDR1 and CDR2 from the germline V gene are MGHRA and YSYEKL. The CDR3 length is 16 residues. The CDR3 loop reads CASSQDGGTGVVERYF. The CDR3 DNA reads TGCGCCAGCAGCCAAGATGGGGGGACAGGGGTCGTCGAGCGGTACTTC.

The rearrangement links TRBV5-6 to TRBJ2-6, with a weak D call TRBD1 (6 bases). The CDR3 runs 15 residues. V was cut by 3 bases and J by 0 bases, with 7 bases left in between. Per germline, CDR1 SGHDT and CDR2 YYEEEE. CDR3 protein: CASSSGVSGANVLTF. The DNA of the CDR3 is TGTGCCAGCAGCTCAGGGGTCTCTGGGGCCAACGTCCTGACTTTC.

This clone was seen only a few times. The chain links TRBV4-2 to TRBJ1-3, with a possible D match to TRBD1 (5 bases). The CDR3 length is 17 residues. Trimming pared 0 bases from V and 0 bases from J, leaving 12 bases between. Germline CDR1 LGHNA, CDR2 YNFKEQ. The CDR3 coding sequence is TGTGCCAGCAGCCAAGACTTAAGCCAGGGCTCTGGAAACACCATATATTTT. Protein product: CASSQDLSQGSGNTIYF.

This sequence joins TRBV18 and TRBJ2-5, with D perhaps assigned TRBD1 or TRBD2 (5 bases each). This CDR3 contains 15 residues. Trimming took 1 base from V and 6 from J, leaving 15 bases between them. Per the germline V gene, CDR1 is KGHSH and CDR2 is LQKENI. The CDR3 spells CASSPQGSIAKTQYF. CDR3 nucleotide sequence: TGTGCCAGCTCACCACAGGGGAGTATTGCGAAGACCCAGTACTTC.

J is TRBJ1-5 and V is TRBV2; perhaps TRBD1 as D (6 bases). Trimming left V 5 bases short and J 4 bases short, with 15 bases between. The CDR3 runs 15 residues. Germline CDR1 SNHLY, CDR2 FYNNEI. CDR3 loop: CASSKEAGQNQPQHF. CDR3 nucleotides: TGTGCCAGCAGTAAGGAAGCCGGACAGAATCAGCCCCAGCATTTT.

This clone was counted a single time. The V call is TRBV5-1, the J call TRBJ1-1; D is unresolved. Germline V gene sequence: CDR1 SGHRS, CDR2 YFSETQ. The CDR3 is 16 residues long. The germline V and J ends were trimmed by 2 bases and 0 bases, with 14 bases remaining between them. CDR3: CASSLYGIAMNTEAFF. In DNA form, the CDR3 reads TGCGCCAGCAGCTTATACGGCATTGCCATGAACACTGAAGCTTTCTTT.

V usage is TRBV6-1 and J usage is TRBJ2-3; 11 bases match TRBD2. The CDR3 sequence is 15 residues long. Germline V CDR1 and CDR2: MNHNS, SASEGT. With V trimmed by 8 bases and J by 6 bases, 10 bases remained unmatched. The CDR3: CASGTLAGGRDTQYF. The CDR3 nucleotides read TGTGCCAGCGGCACCTTAGCGGGGGGGAGGGATACGCAGTATTTT.

The chain combines TRBV5-4 with TRBJ2-7; TRBD2 aligns across 12 bases. Per the germline V gene, CDR1 is SGHNT and CDR2 is YYREEE (reference sequence). The CDR3 loop spans 14 amino acids. V dropped 3 bases and J dropped 3; count of bases not matched to a gene: 1. CDR3 DNA sequence: TGTGCCAGCAGCTCGACTAGCGGGGGCTACGAGCAGTACTTC. Its translation is CASSSTSGGYEQYF.

CDR3 DNA: TGCGCCAGCAGCCCGGACGGGGGTCATCAGCCCCAGCATTTT. Residues: CASSPDGGHQPQHF. The chain links TRBV5-1 to TRBJ1-5; TRBD1 is a possible D gene (5 bases). Trimming removed 4 bases from V and 5 bases from J, with 13 bases in between. CDR1 SGHRS and CDR2 YFSETQ come from the germline V gene. The CDR3 runs 14 residues.

The chain combines TRBV2 with TRBJ2-5; 9 bases are a match to TRBD1. The J segment lost 5 bases and the V segment lost 6 bases, leaving 4 bases of the junction unmatched. Germline loops: CDR1 SNHLY, CDR2 FYNNEI. This CDR3 spans 13 amino acids. CDR3 region: CASRKTGGETQYF. CDR3 bases: TGTGCCAGCAGGAAGACAGGGGGGGAGACCCAGTACTTC.

This clone was seen a handful of times. The V gene is TRBV30, the J gene TRBJ1-1; TRBD1 is a possible D gene (5 bases). Between the trimmed V and J ends, which lost 7 bases and 0 bases, there was a span of 6 bases. Per the germline V gene, CDR1 is GTSNPN and CDR2 is SVGIG (reference sequence). The length of the CDR3 is 11 residues. The CDR3 DNA reads as TGTGCCTTGGGACTGAACACTGAAGCTTTCTTT. Its translation: CALGLNTEAFF.

This chain joins TRBV2 and TRBJ2-1; D possibly corresponds to TRBD2 (5 bases). The length of the CDR3 is 16 residues. Per the germline V gene, CDR1 is SNHLY and CDR2 is FYNNEI. The germline V and J ends were trimmed by 9 bases and 0 bases, with 18 bases remaining between them. The CDR3 loop reads CASDDLSGSSYNEQFF. The CDR3 DNA reads as TGTGCCAGTGACGACTTAAGCGGAAGCTCCTACAATGAGCAGTTCTTC.

The chain is built from TRBV10-2 and TRBJ1-2; TRBD1 is a possible D gene (5 bases). Germline CDR1 and CDR2: WSHSY and SAAADI. The V end was cut by 0 bases, the J end by 12 bases, with 11 bases between. This CDR3 has 12 amino acids. CDR3: CASSESGRVDTF. The CDR3 region has the DNA TGCGCCAGCAGTGAGTCGGGCAGGGTAGACACCTTC.